The 21 T cell receptor beta chains in this list originate from one sample, sequenced in a study of blood T cell repertoires in COVID-19. Sequenced by immunoSEQ multiplex PCR; TCRdb stores in-frame clones only, minus some. The repertoire holds fewer than 85,000 clones, with approximately 80% as singletons. Sequencing was performed on peripheral blood. These TCRs come from a young man with COVID-19, enrolled during active disease.

The chain uses TRBV30 and TRBJ1-5; 9 nucleotides match TRBD1. The CDR3 covers 16 residues. Trimming took 3 bases from V and 3 from J; bases not matched to a gene: 9. Germline loops: CDR1 GTSNPN, CDR2 SVGIG (reference sequence). The CDR3 nucleotides read TGTGCCTGGAGCGCTATGGACAGGGGTCACAATCAGCCCCAGCATTTT. It encodes CAWSAMDRGHNQPQHF.

This clone was detected once. CDR3 nucleotide sequence: TGTGCCAGTAGTAACTCCCGGGGTTCGCCCCAGCATTTT. Its translation: CASSNSRGSPQHF. The V call is TRBV19, the J call TRBJ1-5; D is undetermined. Germline loops: CDR1 LNHDA, CDR2 SQIVND (reference sequence). The V end lost 4 bases, the J end lost 9 bases, and 13 bases lay between the germline ends. CDR3 length equals 13 residues.

This clone was recorded only once. This chain connects TRBV2 to TRBJ2-1; 9 bases are a match to TRBD2. This CDR3 comprises 13 residues. In germline, CDR1 is SNHLY, CDR2 FYNNEI. The V segment lost 3 bases and the J segment 11 bases; nucleotides outside the gene matches: 5. This chain's CDR3 is CASSDRAGGQQFF. In DNA, the CDR3 is TGTGCCAGCAGTGACAGGGCGGGAGGGCAGCAGTTCTTC.

The chain is built from TRBV6-2 or TRBV6-3 and TRBJ2-1; 8 bases align to TRBD2. The germline V gene has CDR1 MNHEY and CDR2 SVGEGT. The ends lost 2 bases at V and 7 bases at J; junction bases unmatched: 10. This CDR3 spans 16 amino acids. The CDR3 nucleotides read TGTGCCAGCAGTTACCACCGGACTAGCATTCCAAATGAGCAGTTCTTC. It codes for CASSYHRTSIPNEQFF.

This rearrangement joins TRBV2 to TRBJ2-3, with 9 nucleotides matching TRBD2. CDR1 is SNHLY, CDR2 FYNNEI, per germline. V shed 4 bases, J shed 0 bases, and the junction held 2 bases outside the gene matches. The CDR3 spans 15 residues. CDR3 amino acids: CASSGTSASTDTQYF. The CDR3 DNA follows: TGTGCCAGCAGTGGGACTAGCGCCAGCACAGATACGCAGTATTTT.

The chain combines TRBV30 with TRBJ2-7; D perhaps matches TRBD1 (6 bases). Trimming cost V 3 bases and J 1 base, with 13 bases left between them. The CDR3 extends over 14 amino acids. CDR1 and CDR2 from the germline V gene are GTSNPN and SVGIG (reference sequence). The CDR3 is CAWSRDRQSYEQYF. The DNA of the CDR3 is TGTGCCTGGAGCAGAGACAGGCAGTCCTACGAGCAGTACTTC.

V and J are TRBV5-1 and TRBJ2-1; D might be TRBD2 (5 bases). Germline V gives CDR1 SGHRS, CDR2 YFSETQ. The CDR3 extends over 15 amino acids. Trimming took 2 bases from V and 5 from J, leaving 14 bases between them. The CDR3 DNA sequence: TGCGCCAGCAGCTTCGAGGGAGCGTCCCACAATGAGCAGTTCTTC. This translates into CASSFEGASHNEQFF.

The chain is built from TRBV9 and TRBJ2-1, with D possibly being TRBD2 (5 bases). Trimming took off 3 bases at V and 0 bases at J, with 13 bases between the two ends. The length of the CDR3 is 16 residues. Per the germline V gene, CDR1 is SGDLS and CDR2 is YYNGEE. CDR3 DNA sequence: TGTGCCAGCAGCGGGGCAACGGGGAGCTCCTACAATGAGCAGTTCTTC. This translates into CASSGATGSSYNEQFF.

This sequence joins TRBV18 and TRBJ1-2; TRBD1 is a possible D gene (5 bases). V shed 4 bases and J shed 7 bases, with 16 bases lying between them. The CDR3 sequence is 14 residues long. Germline V lookup: CDR1 KGHSH, CDR2 LQKENI. The CDR3 DNA is TGTGCCAGCTCACTGACGTCCCGGGGGAGTGGCTACACCTTC. Translating it yields CASSLTSRGSGYTF.

The gene calls are TRBV2 and TRBJ2-7; 8 bases fit TRBD1. Germline CDR1 reads SNHLY; CDR2 reads FYNNEI. V lost 6 bases to trimming and J lost 1 base; unmatched junction nucleotides: 5. The CDR3 has 14 residues. The CDR3 sequence is CASRRTGQSYEQYF. CDR3 in DNA: TGTGCCAGCAGACGGACAGGGCAGTCCTACGAGCAGTACTTC.

This chain links TRBV30 with TRBJ2-3; no clear D gene. The CDR3 has 12 residues. Germline-derived CDR1 and CDR2 are GTSNPN and SVGIG (reference sequence). The V end was cut by 5 bases, the J end by 0 bases, with 6 bases between. The CDR3 is CAWAQSTDTQYF. The CDR3 DNA is TGTGCCTGGGCCCAGAGCACAGATACGCAGTATTTT.

V is TRBV28 and J is TRBJ1-6; 9 bases match TRBD1. This CDR3 contains 15 residues. V was pared by 5 bases and J by 7 bases, with 6 bases of the junction left unmatched. Germline V lookup: CDR1 MDHEN, CDR2 SYDVKM. Here the CDR3 reads CASSPGTGYNSPLHF. CDR3 nucleotide sequence: TGTGCCAGCAGTCCAGGGACAGGGTACAATTCACCCCTCCACTTT.

The chain has TRBV6-6 and TRBJ2-5, with a weak D call TRBD2 (5 bases). V was cut by 6 bases and J by 2 bases, with 10 bases left in between. CDR1 and CDR2 (germline): MNHNY, SVGAGI (reference sequence). CDR3 size: 13 residues. The CDR3 is CASSASSQETQYF. Written as DNA, the CDR3 is TGTGCCAGCAGCGCTAGCTCTCAAGAGACCCAGTACTTC.

The gene calls are TRBV6-5 and TRBJ1-3; D remains unclear. Trimming left V 8 bases short and J 8 bases short, with 13 bases between. Germline CDR1 MNHEY, CDR2 SVGAGI. This CDR3 is built from 12 residues. The CDR3, as DNA: TGTGCCAGCGGCTGGAGGGCTGACACCATATATTTT. Amino acid sequence: CASGWRADTIYF.

The CDR3 reads CASSFGTSGTDTQYF. CDR3 in DNA: TGTGCCAGCAGCTTCGGGACTAGCGGCACAGATACGCAGTATTTT. The chain recombines TRBV7-6 with TRBJ2-3, with 10 bases matching TRBD2. CDR3 size: 15 residues. The V gene end was trimmed by 3 bases and the J gene end by 1 base; junction bases not matched to a gene: 1. Germline V gives CDR1 SGHVS, CDR2 FNYEAQ.

The chain carries TRBV9 and TRBJ1-5; 7 nucleotides match TRBD1. J lost 1 base, V lost 7 bases, and 8 bases had no gene match. CDR1 is SGDLS and CDR2 is YYNGEE in the germline V gene. This CDR3 is 15 amino acids long. CDR3 in DNA: TGTGCCAGCGGGGAAGGGGGCAACAGCAATCAGCCCCAGCATTTT. The encoded protein is CASGEGGNSNQPQHF.

The V gene is TRBV6-5, the J gene TRBJ2-4, with 7 nucleotides matching TRBD1. CDR1 and CDR2 (germline): MNHEY, SVGAGI. The length of the CDR3 is 12 residues. With 8 bases clipped from V and 3 bases from J, the junction kept 1 base outside the gene matches. The CDR3 sequence: CASRDSKNIQYF. For the CDR3, the DNA is TGTGCCAGCCGGGACAGCAAAAACATTCAGTACTTC.

J is TRBJ2-1 and V is TRBV30; 12 positions match TRBD2. CDR1 is GTSNPN and CDR2 is SVGIG in the germline V gene (reference sequence). Trimming cost V 2 bases and J 5 bases; bases outside gene matches: 7. The CDR3 totals 16 residues. The CDR3 bases are TGTGCCTGGAGTCATATACTAGCGGGAGGCAACAATGAGCAGTTCTTC. The encoded protein is CAWSHILAGGNNEQFF.

J is TRBJ1-5 and V is TRBV15; TRBD1 matches 8 bases. Trimming at V came to 5 bases and at J to 6 bases, leaving 6 bases not matched to a gene. There are 14 residues in the CDR3. In germline, CDR1 is LNHNV, CDR2 YYDKDF (reference sequence). In nucleotides, the CDR3 is TGTGCCACCAGCGGCGACAGGGGAATTCAGCCCCAGCATTTT. Protein product: CATSGDRGIQPQHF. Supplemented by reference TRBV15 and TRBJ1-5, the full variable domain reads DAMVIQNPRYQVTQFGKPVTLSCSQTLNHNVMYWYQQKSSQAPKLLFHYYDKDFNNEADTPDNFQSRRPNTSFCFLDIRSPGLGDTAMYLCATSGDRGIQPQHFGDGTRLSIL.

J is TRBJ1-5 and V is TRBV7-8; 7 bases line up with TRBD1. The CDR3 length is 16 residues. CDR1 and CDR2 from the germline V gene are SGHVS and FQNEAQ. Unmatched junction bases numbered 8, after V lost 1 base and J lost 5 bases. Here the CDR3 reads CASSLEAGGQYQPQHF. In DNA, the CDR3 is TGTGCCAGCAGCTTAGAGGCAGGGGGTCAATATCAGCCCCAGCATTTT.

The chain is built from TRBV7-2 and TRBJ2-7, with 7 positions matching TRBD2. With V trimmed by 5 bases and J by 1 base, 5 bases remained unmatched. This CDR3 region has 14 residues. Germline V gene data show CDR1 as SGHTA and CDR2 as FQGNSA. The CDR3 region is CASSKGRGSYEQYF. Here the CDR3 DNA reads TGTGCCAGCAGCAAGGGGAGGGGATCCTACGAGCAGTACTTC.